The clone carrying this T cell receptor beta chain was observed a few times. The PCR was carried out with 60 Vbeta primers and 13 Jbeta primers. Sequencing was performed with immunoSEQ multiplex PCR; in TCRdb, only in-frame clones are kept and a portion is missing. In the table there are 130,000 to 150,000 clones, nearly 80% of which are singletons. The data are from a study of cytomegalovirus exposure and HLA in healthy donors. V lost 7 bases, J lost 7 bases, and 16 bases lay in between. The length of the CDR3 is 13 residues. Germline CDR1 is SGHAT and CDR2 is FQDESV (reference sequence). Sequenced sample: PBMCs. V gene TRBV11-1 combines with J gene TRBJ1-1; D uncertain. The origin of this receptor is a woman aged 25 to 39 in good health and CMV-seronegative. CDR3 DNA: TGTGCCAGCAACCCTCGATTCCGAGGTGAAGCTTTCTTT. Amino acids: CASNPRFRGEAFF.